Below are 2 T cell receptor beta chains sequenced from a single sample in a study of regulatory T cells in long-lasting Graves disease. Libraries of TCR beta came from iRepertoire HTBI primers plus Arm-PCR of CDR3 regions. TCRdb used MiXCR to reprocess the multiplex PCR reads, holding one entry per CDR3 protein. Among around 470,000 distinct CDR3 sequences listed, approximately 14% were seen once. Described time point: newly diagnosed GD, antithyroid drugs for less than 3 months. From PBMCs, RNA was extracted and then used to make the TCR library. These data were also reused for a study on T cells in Graves' hyperthyroidism and ophthalmopathy.

The material sequenced was peripheral blood mononuclear cells (PBMCs), taken at new diagnosis, from a patient treated with antithyroid drugs. These receptors all stem from a woman in her 50s with Graves disease.

Only a few counts were recorded for this clonotype. This CDR3 is missing its conserved last phenylalanine or tryptophan, likely due to a read error. The chain is built from TRBV5-5 and TRBJ1-2; D is undetermined. CDR1 and CDR2 from the germline V gene are SGHKS and YYEKEE (reference sequence). CDR3 length: 13 amino acids. V lost 3 bases, J lost 2 bases, and 8 bases lay in between. The CDR3 nucleotides are TGTGCCAGCAGCTCGGACGGAAACTATGGCTACACCCTC. Translation gives CASSSDGNYGYTL.

Ten or more counts support this clonotype. The rearrangement links TRBV12-3 or TRBV12-4 to TRBJ2-2, with a weak D call TRBD2 (5 bases). This CDR3 has 17 residues. V was shortened by 1 base and J by 5 bases, with 17 bases between the two germline ends. In DNA, the CDR3 is TGTGCCAGCAGTTTAGAGTCGTTCACTAGAGATACCGGGGAGCTGTTTTTT. This gives the protein CASSLESFTRDTGELFF.